This T cell receptor (beta chain) was captured in a study of monozygotic twins with inflammatory bowel disease. Overall study results and limits: Healthy co-twins had higher TCRbeta inverse Simpson diversity than their IBD twins.

Germline V CDR1 and CDR2: MNHNY, SVGAGI (reference sequence). This CDR3 contains 14 residues. TCRdb reanalyzed the 5' RACE reads and collapses them to one entry per CDR3 protein, without DNA. The specimen's table records a few hundred thousand distinct CDR3 sequences. Worth noting for this clonotype: What it binds is not known.

The chain carries TRBV6-6 and TRBJ2-7. The source material was blood. The receptor was isolated from a human donor with ulcerative colitis or Crohn's disease, or a healthy co-twin of an affected twin (not recorded which). CDR3 residues: CASSYSVSLGEQYF.